The rows below give T cell receptor beta chains drawn from one sample of a study of Ad26.COV2.S vaccination and SARS-CoV-2 variants. Clones were read by immunoSEQ multiplex PCR, and TCRdb kept only the in-frame ones, dropping some. Among some 250,000 clones listed, approximately 87% were seen once. The sequences come from peripheral blood, collected in a trial of Ad26.COV2.S vaccine versus placebo. These TCRs come from a person between 18 and 60 years old who received the Ad26.COV2.S COVID-19 vaccine or a placebo. The CDR3 runs from the conserved cysteine through the conserved F or W. The order of the fields is V gene, D gene, clone size, J gene, CDR3 protein, CDR3 DNA. D genes are given only for firm matches. Size is omitted from some rows. Given values are once, few, many or a class for expanded clones.

v_gene: TRBV5-5
d_gene: -
abundance: -
j_gene: TRBJ1-1
CDR3aa: CASSLVRGAHTEAFF
CDR3nt: TGTGCCAGCAGCTTGGTACGGGGGGCGCACACTGAAGCTTTCTTT

v_gene: TRBV3-1/TRBV3-2
d_gene: -
abundance: once
j_gene: TRBJ2-1
CDR3aa: CASSHLGNEQFF
CDR3nt: TGTGCCAGCAGCCACCTGGGAAATGAGCAGTTCTTC

v_gene: TRBV25-1
d_gene: TRBD2
abundance: -
j_gene: TRBJ2-5
CDR3aa: CASTEGGRGAQYF
CDR3nt: TGTGCCAGCACCGAGGGCGGTCGGGGGGCCCAGTACTTC

v_gene: TRBV15
d_gene: TRBD1
abundance: once
j_gene: TRBJ1-5
CDR3aa: CATRDSGNQPQHF
CDR3nt: TGTGCCACTAGGGACAGTGGCAATCAGCCCCAGCATTTT

v_gene: TRBV6-1
d_gene: TRBD1
abundance: once
j_gene: TRBJ1-2
CDR3aa: CASSEEAGQYGYTF
CDR3nt: TGTGCCAGCAGTGAAGAAGCGGGACAGTATGGCTACACCTTC

v_gene: TRBV28
d_gene: -
abundance: -
j_gene: TRBJ1-4
CDR3aa: CASTPEFVAVATNEKLFF
CDR3nt: TGTGCCAGCACCCCCGAGTTTGTCGCAGTTGCAACTAATGAAAAACTGTTTTTT

v_gene: TRBV30
d_gene: -
abundance: -
j_gene: TRBJ1-1
CDR3aa: CAWHGGPEAFF
CDR3nt: TGTGCCTGGCACGGTGGCCCTGAAGCTTTCTTT

v_gene: TRBV6-2/TRBV6-3
d_gene: TRBD1
abundance: -
j_gene: TRBJ2-7
CDR3aa: CASSGWDRGYEQYF
CDR3nt: TGTGCCAGCAGCGGCTGGGACAGGGGTTACGAGCAGTACTTC

v_gene: TRBV3-1/TRBV3-2
d_gene: -
abundance: -
j_gene: TRBJ2-7
CDR3aa: CASSQDTHRPFAYEQYF
CDR3nt: TGTGCCAGCAGCCAAGATACCCACAGGCCCTTCGCCTACGAGCAGTACTTC

v_gene: TRBV5-4
d_gene: -
abundance: -
j_gene: TRBJ1-6
CDR3aa: CASSWRQYSYNSPLHF
CDR3nt: TGTGCCAGCAGCTGGAGGCAGTACTCCTATAATTCACCCCTCCACTTT

v_gene: TRBV19
d_gene: -
abundance: -
j_gene: TRBJ1-5
CDR3aa: CASSIMGGYQPQHF
CDR3nt: TGTGCCAGTAGTATAATGGGCGGGTATCAGCCCCAGCATTTT

v_gene: TRBV18
d_gene: -
abundance: -
j_gene: TRBJ2-3
CDR3aa: CASSKQRVTDTQYF
CDR3nt: TGTGCCAGCTCTAAACAGCGGGTCACAGATACGCAGTATTTT

v_gene: TRBV6-4
d_gene: -
abundance: once
j_gene: TRBJ1-1
CDR3aa: CASSANGGGGTEAFF
CDR3nt: TGTGCCAGCAGTGCCAACGGGGGGGGTGGGACTGAAGCTTTCTTT

v_gene: TRBV27
d_gene: TRBD1
abundance: -
j_gene: TRBJ1-6
CDR3aa: CASTPLDRDSSPLHF
CDR3nt: TGTGCCAGCACGCCGTTGGACAGGGATTCATCACCCCTCCACTTT

v_gene: TRBV7-3
d_gene: -
abundance: -
j_gene: TRBJ1-1
CDR3aa: CASSPFPATEAFF
CDR3nt: TGTGCCAGCAGCCCCTTCCCTGCCACTGAAGCTTTCTTT

v_gene: TRBV5-1
d_gene: -
abundance: -
j_gene: TRBJ2-2
CDR3aa: CASSLVGLSGELFF
CDR3nt: TGCGCCAGCAGCTTGGTAGGTCTATCCGGGGAGCTGTTTTTT

v_gene: TRBV12-1
d_gene: -
abundance: -
j_gene: TRBJ1-2
CDR3aa: CASRASFWNNYGYTF
CDR3nt: TGTGCCTCTCGCGCTTCCTTCTGGAATAACTATGGCTACACCTTC

v_gene: TRBV4-3
d_gene: TRBD1
abundance: -
j_gene: TRBJ2-1
CDR3aa: CASSQDRDREMQFF
CDR3nt: TGCGCCAGCAGCCAAGATCGGGACAGGGAAATGCAGTTCTTC

v_gene: TRBV3-1/TRBV3-2
d_gene: TRBD2
abundance: -
j_gene: TRBJ2-1
CDR3aa: CASSQGSVGGAREQFF
CDR3nt: TGTGCCAGCAGCCAAGGATCTGTCGGGGGGGCCCGGGAGCAGTTCTTC

v_gene: TRBV6-6
d_gene: TRBD2
abundance: -
j_gene: TRBJ2-7
CDR3aa: CASSQRGPFYEQYF
CDR3nt: TGTGCCAGCAGCCAGCGGGGCCCGTTCTACGAGCAGTACTTC

v_gene: TRBV28
d_gene: -
abundance: once
j_gene: TRBJ2-1
CDR3aa: CASSPTSYEQFF
CDR3nt: TGTGCCAGCAGTCCAACTAGTTATGAGCAGTTCTTC

v_gene: TRBV18
d_gene: -
abundance: -
j_gene: TRBJ2-5
CDR3aa: CASSPLIRETQYF
CDR3nt: TGTGCCAGCTCGCCACTCATACGAGAGACCCAGTACTTC

v_gene: TRBV29-1
d_gene: -
abundance: -
j_gene: TRBJ2-5
CDR3aa: CSVESGLPETQYF
CDR3nt: TGCAGCGTTGAATCAGGACTACCAGAGACCCAGTACTTC

v_gene: TRBV13
d_gene: TRBD2
abundance: -
j_gene: TRBJ2-3
CDR3aa: CASSSSTGTSGRTSTDTQYF
CDR3nt: TGTGCCAGCAGCTCCTCCACCGGGACTAGCGGGAGAACAAGCACAGATACGCAGTATTTT

v_gene: TRBV5-1
d_gene: TRBD2
abundance: -
j_gene: TRBJ2-3
CDR3aa: CASSSGGLAGPWDTQYF
CDR3nt: TGCGCCAGCAGCTCCGGTGGACTAGCGGGGCCCTGGGATACGCAGTATTTT

v_gene: TRBV5-1
d_gene: TRBD1
abundance: -
j_gene: TRBJ2-1
CDR3aa: CASSLAGGGTGNYNEQFF
CDR3nt: TGCGCCAGCAGCTTGGCCGGAGGTGGGACAGGTAACTACAATGAGCAGTTCTTC

v_gene: TRBV6-5
d_gene: TRBD1
abundance: -
j_gene: TRBJ1-1
CDR3aa: CASSYSWTGGTEAFF
CDR3nt: TGTGCCAGCAGTTACTCCTGGACAGGGGGCACTGAAGCTTTCTTT

v_gene: TRBV3-1/TRBV3-2
d_gene: TRBD1
abundance: once
j_gene: TRBJ1-2
CDR3aa: CASSQTGGQGPYGYTF
CDR3nt: TGTGCCAGCAGCCAGACAGGGGGACAGGGGCCTTATGGCTACACCTTC

v_gene: TRBV7-3
d_gene: -
abundance: -
j_gene: TRBJ2-1
CDR3aa: CASSRAATEVYNEQFF
CDR3nt: TGTGCCAGCAGCCGCGCGGCAACTGAGGTCTACAATGAGCAGTTCTTC

v_gene: TRBV6-2/TRBV6-3
d_gene: TRBD2
abundance: -
j_gene: TRBJ2-7
CDR3aa: CASSYSWSSGSREQYF
CDR3nt: TGTGCCAGCAGTTACTCATGGTCTAGCGGGAGTCGGGAGCAGTACTTC

v_gene: TRBV2
d_gene: -
abundance: -
j_gene: TRBJ2-3
CDR3aa: CASSGGNTDTQYF
CDR3nt: TGTGCCAGCAGTGGGGGAAACACAGATACGCAGTATTTT

v_gene: TRBV19
d_gene: -
abundance: -
j_gene: TRBJ2-2
CDR3aa: CASRIGGNTGELFF
CDR3nt: TGTGCCAGTAGAATTGGCGGGAACACCGGGGAGCTGTTTTTT

v_gene: TRBV11-2
d_gene: -
abundance: -
j_gene: TRBJ1-4
CDR3aa: CASRPITGKTNEKLFF
CDR3nt: TGTGCCAGCAGACCGATCACAGGGAAGACTAATGAAAAACTGTTTTTT

v_gene: TRBV7-2
d_gene: -
abundance: -
j_gene: TRBJ1-1
CDR3aa: CASSSLRLGSMNTEAFF
CDR3nt: TGTGCCAGCAGCTCCCTCCGGCTGGGGTCAATGAACACTGAAGCTTTCTTT

v_gene: TRBV18
d_gene: -
abundance: -
j_gene: TRBJ1-1
CDR3aa: CASSPERHTEAFF
CDR3nt: TGTGCCAGCTCACCCGAAAGGCATACTGAAGCTTTCTTT

v_gene: TRBV7-2
d_gene: TRBD1
abundance: -
j_gene: TRBJ2-7
CDR3aa: CASSAGTGGYEQYF
CDR3nt: TGTGCCAGCAGCGCCGGGACAGGGGGCTACGAGCAGTACTTC

v_gene: TRBV2
d_gene: TRBD1
abundance: -
j_gene: TRBJ2-7
CDR3aa: CASRATTGGVDEQYF
CDR3nt: TGTGCCAGCAGGGCTACCACAGGGGGCGTAGACGAGCAGTACTTC

v_gene: TRBV27
d_gene: -
abundance: -
j_gene: TRBJ2-7
CDR3aa: CASGRVQGSYEQYF
CDR3nt: TGTGCCAGTGGAAGGGTACAGGGCTCCTACGAGCAGTACTTC

v_gene: TRBV6-5
d_gene: -
abundance: -
j_gene: TRBJ2-2
CDR3aa: CASSYSRTLNTGELFF
CDR3nt: TGTGCCAGCAGTTACTCCCGGACTTTGAACACCGGGGAGCTGTTTTTT

v_gene: TRBV4-3
d_gene: -
abundance: -
j_gene: TRBJ2-1
CDR3aa: CASSQGVGGGFGEQFF
CDR3nt: TGCGCCAGCAGCCAAGGGGTAGGCGGGGGCTTCGGTGAGCAGTTCTTC

v_gene: TRBV21-1
d_gene: -
abundance: -
j_gene: TRBJ2-3
CDR3aa: CASRSQGQSTDTQYF
CDR3nt: TGTGCCAGCAGGAGCCAGGGGCAAAGCACAGATACGCAGTATTTT

v_gene: TRBV11-2
d_gene: -
abundance: -
j_gene: TRBJ1-3
CDR3aa: CASSPGGDTIYF
CDR3nt: TGTGCCAGCAGCCCTGGTGGGGACACCATATATTTT

v_gene: TRBV7-2
d_gene: TRBD2
abundance: -
j_gene: TRBJ2-7
CDR3aa: CASSSQTSGVEQYF
CDR3nt: TGTGCCAGCAGCTCACAGACTAGCGGGGTCGAGCAGTACTTC

v_gene: TRBV6-2/TRBV6-3
d_gene: TRBD1
abundance: -
j_gene: TRBJ1-6
CDR3aa: CASSYEGASSYNSPLHF
CDR3nt: TGTGCCAGCAGTTACGAGGGGGCGAGCTCCTATAATTCACCCCTCCACTTT

v_gene: TRBV6-2/TRBV6-3
d_gene: -
abundance: -
j_gene: TRBJ2-7
CDR3aa: CASSRQAFNSYEQYF
CDR3nt: TGTGCCAGCAGCCGACAGGCTTTCAACTCCTACGAGCAGTACTTC

v_gene: TRBV5-6
d_gene: -
abundance: once
j_gene: TRBJ2-2
CDR3aa: CASSRRTNTGELFF
CDR3nt: TGTGCCAGCAGTCGCAGGACGAACACCGGGGAGCTGTTTTTT

v_gene: TRBV14
d_gene: -
abundance: -
j_gene: TRBJ2-7
CDR3aa: CASSQERGQVREQYF
CDR3nt: TGTGCCAGCAGCCAAGAAAGGGGCCAGGTGCGCGAGCAGTACTTC

v_gene: TRBV29-1
d_gene: TRBD1
abundance: -
j_gene: TRBJ2-2
CDR3aa: CSVGRGPPGELFF
CDR3nt: TGCAGCGTTGGTAGGGGGCCCCCCGGGGAGCTGTTTTTT

v_gene: TRBV7-6
d_gene: -
abundance: -
j_gene: TRBJ1-1
CDR3aa: CASSLGGGGTEAFF
CDR3nt: TGTGCCAGCAGCTTAGGGGGCGGAGGGACTGAAGCTTTCTTT

v_gene: TRBV9
d_gene: -
abundance: -
j_gene: TRBJ1-3
CDR3aa: CASSARTGTGNTIYF
CDR3nt: TGTGCCAGCAGCGCAAGAACAGGGACTGGAAACACCATATATTTT

v_gene: TRBV5-1
d_gene: TRBD2
abundance: once
j_gene: TRBJ2-1
CDR3aa: CASSGGLAGRYNEQFF
CDR3nt: TGCGCCAGCAGCGGGGGACTAGCGGGTAGATACAATGAGCAGTTCTTC

v_gene: TRBV9
d_gene: -
abundance: -
j_gene: TRBJ2-3
CDR3aa: CASSPPRQATQYF
CDR3nt: TGTGCCAGCAGCCCCCCCCGGCAGGCTACGCAGTATTTT

v_gene: TRBV9
d_gene: TRBD1
abundance: -
j_gene: TRBJ2-7
CDR3aa: CASSVGQGFHEQYF
CDR3nt: TGTGCCAGCAGCGTCGGACAGGGATTCCACGAGCAGTACTTC

v_gene: TRBV6-2/TRBV6-3
d_gene: TRBD2
abundance: -
j_gene: TRBJ2-1
CDR3aa: CASSYPSSTSGRIASYNEQFF
CDR3nt: TGTGCCAGCAGTTACCCCTCCTCGACTAGCGGGCGGATCGCCTCCTACAATGAGCAGTTCTTC

v_gene: TRBV6-4
d_gene: -
abundance: -
j_gene: TRBJ1-6
CDR3aa: CASSDRGYNSPLHF
CDR3nt: TGTGCCAGCAGTGACAGGGGGTATAATTCACCCCTCCACTTT

v_gene: TRBV9
d_gene: -
abundance: once
j_gene: TRBJ2-7
CDR3aa: CASSVGPLGEQYF
CDR3nt: TGTGCCAGCAGCGTAGGGCCGCTTGGGGAGCAGTACTTC

v_gene: TRBV4-3
d_gene: -
abundance: few
j_gene: TRBJ1-2
CDR3aa: CASSQGVLIQGNYGYTF
CDR3nt: TGCGCCAGCAGCCAAGGGGTCCTAATACAGGGAAACTATGGCTACACCTTC

v_gene: TRBV5-6
d_gene: TRBD2
abundance: -
j_gene: TRBJ2-3
CDR3aa: CASSLGGTSGRTDTQYF
CDR3nt: TGTGCCAGCAGCTTGGGGGGAACTAGCGGGAGAACAGATACGCAGTATTTT